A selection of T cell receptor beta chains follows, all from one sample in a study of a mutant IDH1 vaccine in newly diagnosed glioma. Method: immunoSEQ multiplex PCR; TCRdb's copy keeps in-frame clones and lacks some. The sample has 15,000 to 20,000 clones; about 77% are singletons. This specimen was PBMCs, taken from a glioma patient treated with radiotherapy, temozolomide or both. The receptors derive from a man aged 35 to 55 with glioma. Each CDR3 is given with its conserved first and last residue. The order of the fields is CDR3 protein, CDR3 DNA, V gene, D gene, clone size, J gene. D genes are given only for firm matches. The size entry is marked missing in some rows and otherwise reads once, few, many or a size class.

CASRSGTANYGYTF,TGCGCCAGCAGGTCCGGGACGGCCAACTATGGCTACACCTTC,TRBV5-1,NA,once,TRBJ1-2
CASKAPNYGYTF,TGTGCCAGCAAAGCCCCTAACTATGGCTACACCTTC,TRBV6-5,NA,NA,TRBJ1-2
CASSPPKQGNTEAFF,TGTGCCAGCAGCCCCCCGAAACAGGGGAACACTGAAGCTTTCTTT,TRBV11-3,NA,once,TRBJ1-1
CASSLGTGEYEQYF,TGTGCCAGCAGCTTAGGGACAGGGGAATACGAGCAGTACTTC,TRBV7-2,TRBD1,NA,TRBJ2-7
CAISDLGGTDEQFF,TGTGCCATCAGTGACCTAGGGGGAACCGATGAGCAGTTCTTC,TRBV10-3,NA,NA,TRBJ2-1
CASSPTIGLSGRPLNEQFF,TGTGCCAGCTCACCGACGATTGGGTTGAGCGGGAGGCCCCTCAATGAGCAGTTCTTC,TRBV18,TRBD2,NA,TRBJ2-1
CASSSSDPSAIGYGYTF,TGTGCCAGCAGCTCCTCCGATCCTTCCGCGATCGGGTATGGCTACACCTTC,TRBV11-3,NA,NA,TRBJ1-2
CASSLTWAFDGTQYF,TGTGCCAGCAGCCTCACCTGGGCCTTCGATGGAACCCAGTACTTC,TRBV5-5,NA,NA,TRBJ2-5
CASSPGREGARGTEAFF,TGTGCCAGCAGCCCGGGTCGGGAGGGAGCTCGAGGCACTGAAGCTTTCTTT,TRBV11-3,NA,NA,TRBJ1-1
CASSIGISSYNEQFF,TGTGCCAGTAGTATAGGAATCAGCTCCTACAATGAGCAGTTCTTC,TRBV19,NA,NA,TRBJ2-1
CASSTPGTSGRAAEQFF,TGTGCCAGTAGTACCCCCGGGACTAGCGGGAGGGCAGCTGAGCAGTTCTTC,TRBV19,TRBD2,once,TRBJ2-1
CASSAPTGTESNMNTEAFF,TGTGCCAGTAGTGCACCTACCGGGACAGAGAGCAACATGAACACTGAAGCTTTCTTT,TRBV19,TRBD1,NA,TRBJ1-1
CASSLVVWDEQYF,TGCGCCAGCAGCTTGGTCGTGTGGGACGAGCAGTACTTC,TRBV5-1,NA,few,TRBJ2-7
CASSVTRNSPLHF,TGTGCCAGCAGCGTTACAAGGAATTCACCCCTCCACTTT,TRBV7-2,NA,NA,TRBJ1-6
CASSLRNSPLHF,TGTGCCAGCAGCTTGAGAAATTCACCCCTCCACTTT,TRBV5-6,NA,few,TRBJ1-6
CASSLTAGARYNEQFF,TGTGCCAGCAGCTTAACGGCAGGGGCACGGTACAATGAGCAGTTCTTC,TRBV11-2,NA,once,TRBJ2-1
CASSFSGGQVYEQYF,TGTGCCAGCAGTTTCTCGGGAGGGCAGGTCTACGAGCAGTACTTC,TRBV27,TRBD2,NA,TRBJ2-7
CASSPPAGGGGNEQFF,TGTGCCAGCAGTCCTCCCGCGGGAGGTGGGGGCAATGAGCAGTTCTTC,TRBV6-6,TRBD2,NA,TRBJ2-1
CASSPGTPGELFF,TGTGCCAGCAGCCCTGGTACCCCCGGGGAGCTGTTTTTT,TRBV9,NA,NA,TRBJ2-2
CATSREEGDGYTF,TGTGCCACCAGCAGAGAGGAAGGGGATGGCTACACCTTC,TRBV15,NA,NA,TRBJ1-2
CASSEATELTTNEKLFF,TGTGCCAGCAGTGAAGCGACAGAGCTTACAACTAATGAAAAACTGTTTTTT,TRBV2,NA,NA,TRBJ1-4
CASSLARGEISYEQYF,TGTGCCAGCAGCTTAGCGCGGGGGGAGATCTCCTACGAGCAGTACTTC,TRBV7-9,TRBD2,NA,TRBJ2-7
CAWNRGTEAFF,TGTGCCTGGAACAGGGGAACTGAAGCTTTCTTT,TRBV30,TRBD1,few,TRBJ1-1
CASSQGPSGSYEQYF,TGCGCCAGCAGCCAAGGGCCTAGCGGGAGTTACGAGCAGTACTTC,TRBV4-1,TRBD2,NA,TRBJ2-7
CASSPRGLHLQETQYF,TGTGCCAGCAGCCCCAGGGGCCTCCACCTCCAAGAGACCCAGTACTTC,TRBV5-5,NA,once,TRBJ2-5
CASRGQGYEQYF,TGTGCCAGCAGGGGACAGGGGTACGAGCAGTACTTC,TRBV27,TRBD1,medium-sized,TRBJ2-7
CASRRGEDTEAFF,TGTGCCAGCAGACGGGGGGAGGACACTGAAGCTTTCTTT,TRBV7-2,NA,NA,TRBJ1-1
CASSRRGADEQYF,TGTGCCAGCAGCCGCCGAGGAGCCGACGAGCAGTACTTC,TRBV14,NA,NA,TRBJ2-7
CASSIQGGGGYTF,TGTGCCAGTAGTATACAGGGTGGTGGGGGCTACACCTTC,TRBV19,NA,NA,TRBJ1-2
CASSNRQGGGKTQYF,TGTGCCAGCAGCAACCGCCAGGGGGGCGGGAAGACCCAGTACTTC,TRBV11-3,NA,NA,TRBJ2-5
CASSVAGQSSTEAFF,TGTGCCAGCAGCGTAGCTGGACAGAGTTCCACTGAAGCTTTCTTT,TRBV9,NA,NA,TRBJ1-1
CASSPGRARETQYF,TGTGCCAGCAGCCCCGGGAGGGCCAGGGAGACCCAGTACTTC,TRBV13,TRBD2,NA,TRBJ2-5
CASSQEGVGTGANVLTF,TGCGCCAGCAGCCAAGAGGGGGTAGGAACTGGGGCCAACGTCCTGACTTTC,TRBV4-1,NA,NA,TRBJ2-6
CASSYGYGYTF,TGTGCCAGCAGCTACGGTTATGGCTACACCTTC,TRBV6-6,NA,medium-sized,TRBJ1-2
CASSPGTGTVDGYTF,TGTGCCAGCAGCCCTGGGACAGGGACAGTAGATGGCTACACCTTC,TRBV7-2,TRBD1,few,TRBJ1-2
CSVGGLAGAYEQYF,TGCAGCGTTGGGGGACTAGCGGGAGCCTACGAGCAGTACTTC,TRBV29-1,TRBD2,NA,TRBJ2-7
CASRDPGLAERYNEQFF,TGTGCCAGCAGGGACCCGGGACTAGCGGAGAGGTACAATGAGCAGTTCTTC,TRBV27,TRBD2,few,TRBJ2-1
CASSILAVNTGELFF,TGTGCCAGCAGCATTCTAGCGGTGAACACCGGGGAGCTGTTTTTT,TRBV5-6,TRBD2,NA,TRBJ2-2
CASSLQQGFTDTQYF,TGTGCCAGCAGCTTACAGCAGGGATTCACAGATACGCAGTATTTT,TRBV11-2,NA,NA,TRBJ2-3
CASSSTALRDRHADTQYF,TGTGCCAGCAGCTCTACCGCCCTCCGGGACCGACATGCAGATACGCAGTATTTT,TRBV7-9,NA,NA,TRBJ2-3
CASSQGSRRGAYGYTF,TGCGCCAGCAGCCAAGGCTCTCGTCGCGGAGCCTATGGCTACACCTTC,TRBV4-1,NA,once,TRBJ1-2
CASSRGTSGGQDTQYF,TGTGCCAGCAGCAGAGGGACTAGCGGGGGCCAAGATACGCAGTATTTT,TRBV7-2,TRBD2,NA,TRBJ2-3
CASTRTANTEAFF,TGTGCCAGCACCCGGACGGCGAACACTGAAGCTTTCTTT,TRBV6-1,NA,NA,TRBJ1-1
CASMYGSGPYNEQFF,TGTGCCAGCATGTATGGGTCGGGGCCCTACAATGAGCAGTTCTTC,TRBV6-5,NA,few,TRBJ2-1
CASSEQAAEPNYGYTF,TGTGCCAGCAGCGAACAGGCCGCGGAACCTAACTATGGCTACACCTTC,TRBV6-4,NA,few,TRBJ1-2
CASSQGQANTEAFF,TGTGCCAGCAGCCAGGGACAGGCGAACACTGAAGCTTTCTTT,TRBV5-4,TRBD1,NA,TRBJ1-1
CASNEGPNTGELFF,TGTGCCAGTAACGAGGGTCCGAACACCGGGGAGCTGTTTTTT,TRBV19,NA,once,TRBJ2-2